These 30 T cell receptor beta chains were sequenced from one sample in a study of post-analysis software for immune sequencing data. Prepared TCR beta cDNA libraries contained unique molecular identifiers. Each CDR3 protein gets one entry after TCRdb re-called the PCR reads with MiXCR. Of some 690,000 distinct CDR3 sequences in the sample, roughly 27% were seen once. What these receptors recognize is not known. Study-level results: Among roughly five TRBV segments more frequent in patients than controls were TRBV5-6, TRBV5-1 and TRBV20-1.

Sample: blood. Receptor source: a girl aged 5 to 17 with multiple sclerosis.

The chain recombines TRBV7-9 with TRBJ1-1; 8 positions agree with TRBD1. Germline lookup yields CDR1 SEHNR and CDR2 FQNEAQ (reference sequence). J gave up 7 bases and V 5 bases, and 18 bases lay outside the gene matches. CDR3 length: 17 amino acids. The CDR3 loop reads CASSRYEGQGQPSEAFF. CDR3 in DNA: TGTGCCAGCAGCCGATACGAAGGACAGGGTCAACCTAGTGAAGCTTTCTTT. Looking up the rest from reference TRBV7-9 and TRBJ1-1 gives the full variable domain: DTGVSQNPRHKITKRGQNVTFRCDPISEHNRLYWYRQTLGQGPEFLTYFQNEAQLEKSRLLSDRFSAERPKGSFSTLEIQRTEQGDSAMYLCASSRYEGQGQPSEAFFGQGTRLTVV.

V and J are TRBV20-1 and TRBJ2-5; 7 bases agree with TRBD2. The CDR3 length is 15 residues. The germline V gene encodes CDR1 DFQATT and CDR2 SNEGSKA (reference sequence). The V gene end was trimmed by 6 bases and the J gene end by 2 bases; junction bases not matched to a gene: 12. CDR3 DNA: TGCAGTGCCTCTCCCCGGGACTATAAGCAAGAGACCCAGTACTTC. The encoded protein is CSASPRDYKQETQYF.

The table lists this clonotype with a few counts. V gene TRBV7-2 combines with J gene TRBJ1-4, with TRBD1 matching 8 bases. CDR1 SGHTA and CDR2 FQGNSA come from the germline V gene. CDR3 size: 15 residues. Trimming cost V 6 bases and J 8 bases; bases outside gene matches: 11. CDR3 in DNA: TGTGCCAGCAGACCGACAAGGACAGGGTACGAAAAACTGTTTTTT. The encoded protein is CASRPTRTGYEKLFF.

This clonotype has only a few counts. The chain has TRBV28 and TRBJ2-1; TRBD2 agrees at 12 bases. Germline values: CDR1 MDHEN, CDR2 SYDVKM. The CDR3 runs to 15 residues. The V and J ends lost 5 bases and 7 bases, in that order; junction bases with no gene match: 6. The CDR3 is CASSTLAGGKNEQFF. Written as DNA, the CDR3 is TGTGCCAGCAGTACACTAGCGGGGGGAAAGAATGAGCAGTTCTTC.

This clonotype occurred a few times. The chain joins TRBV7-2 to TRBJ2-5; perhaps TRBD2 as D (6 bases). The V and J ends lost 7 bases and 3 bases respectively, with 18 bases between them. CDR1 is SGHTA and CDR2 is FQGNSA in the germline V gene. This CDR3 is built from 15 residues. The CDR3 DNA follows: TGTGCCAGCAACCGCCGGGGGTTCTCAGAAGAGACCCAGTACTTC. Translation gives CASNRRGFSEETQYF.

This chain uses TRBV9 with TRBJ2-3, with TRBD1 matching 9 bases. The CDR3 consists of 16 residues. V shed 5 bases, J shed 4 bases, and the junction held 11 bases outside the gene matches. Germline V gene data show CDR1 as SGDLS and CDR2 as YYNGEE. The CDR3 nucleotides are TGTGCCAGCAGTGAGACCGGGACAGGGATCCCAGATACGCAGTATTTT. Its translation: CASSETGTGIPDTQYF.

The V call is TRBV7-2, the J call TRBJ2-1; D gene unclear. Trimming shortened V by 6 bases and J by 8 bases, and 11 bases separated the two germline ends. The CDR3 runs 12 residues. Germline CDR1 SGHTA, CDR2 FQGNSA. CDR3 sequence reads: CASSYSAHEQFF. The CDR3 nucleotides read TGTGCCAGCAGTTATAGTGCCCATGAGCAGTTCTTC.

V gene TRBV5-1 combines with J gene TRBJ1-6; D remains unclear. This CDR3 is 15 amino acids long. CDR1 and CDR2 from the germline V gene are SGHRS and YFSETQ. With 0 bases removed from V and 15 bases from J, the gap between germline ends came to 19 bases. The CDR3 is CASSLGLKPSFRLHF. CDR3 DNA sequence: TGCGCCAGCAGCTTGGGTCTAAAGCCATCATTTCGCCTCCACTTT.

The chain's CDR3 is CASSRNKNTEAFF. DNA of the CDR3: TGTGCCAGCAGCCGGAATAAGAACACTGAAGCTTTCTTT. V and J are TRBV7-2 and TRBJ1-1; D gene ambiguous. CDR3 size: 13 residues. Trimming stripped 5 bases from V and 1 base from J, with 8 bases between. Germline V gives CDR1 SGHTA, CDR2 FQGNSA.

CDR3 sequence (DNA): TGCAGCGTTGAATTGGGTGGCAATGAGCAGTTCTTC. Translating it yields CSVELGGNEQFF. The J gene is TRBJ2-1, the V gene TRBV29-1; D is undetermined. The CDR3 contains 12 residues. The germline gives CDR1 SQVTM, CDR2 ANQGSEA. V shed 2 bases and J shed 6 bases, with 8 bases lying between them.

Only a few counts were recorded for this clonotype. DNA for the CDR3: TGCAGTGCTTCGCCCGGACAGGGTTACGAGCAGTACTTC. Translated, it gives CSASPGQGYEQYF. The chain employs TRBV20-1 and TRBJ2-7, with 8 bases matching TRBD1. Looked up from germline, CDR1 is DFQATT and CDR2 is SNEGSKA (reference sequence). This CDR3 is built from 13 residues. J gave up 4 bases and V 5 bases, and 7 bases lay outside the gene matches.

The rearrangement links TRBV2 to TRBJ2-5; a possible D gene is TRBD2 (5 bases). V gave up 7 bases and J gave up 7 bases, with 13 bases separating them. Germline V gene lookup returns CDR1 SNHLY and CDR2 FYNNEI. The CDR3 totals 12 residues. For the CDR3, the DNA is TGTGCCAGCAAAAGAACAGAGGGGACCCAGTACTTC. Amino acids: CASKRTEGTQYF. The full variable domain, with the rest looked up from reference TRBV2 and TRBJ2-5, is EPEVTQTPSHQVTQMGQEVILRCVPISNHLYFYWYRQILGQKVEFLVSFYNNEISEKSEIFDDQFSVERPDGSNFTLKIRSTKLEDSAMYFCASKRTEGTQYFGPGTRLLVL.

The chain links TRBV6-1 to TRBJ2-1; no reliable D call. Germline lookup yields CDR1 MNHNS and CDR2 SASEGT. The CDR3 consists of 15 residues. The V gene lost 6 bases and the J gene lost 6 bases, with 18 bases spanning the gap. The CDR3 protein is CASSRMYGEGNEQFF. DNA of the CDR3: TGTGCCAGCAGCCGAATGTATGGGGAAGGCAATGAGCAGTTCTTC.

This clonotype was observed a handful of times. The genes are TRBV20-1 and TRBJ2-3; 11 bases map to TRBD2. V gave up 5 bases and J gave up 5 bases; unmatched junction bases: 9. This CDR3 has 15 residues. The germline V gene encodes CDR1 DFQATT and CDR2 SNEGSKA (reference sequence). The DNA of the CDR3 is TGCAGTGCTCGCCCTACTAGCGGGAGCCTAGATACGCAGTATTTT. This codes for CSARPTSGSLDTQYF.

Here the CDR3 DNA reads TGCAGTGCTAGTTCCGGCGGGAGGAGCGCAGATACGCAGTATTTT. This translates into CSASSGGRSADTQYF. This chain links TRBV20-1 with TRBJ2-3; TRBD2 matches 8 bases. The CDR3 has 15 amino acids. V was pared by 3 bases and J by 4 bases, with 9 bases of the junction left unmatched. Germline V lookup: CDR1 DFQATT, CDR2 SNEGSKA (reference sequence).

There are a few counts of this clonotype. J is TRBJ2-1 and V is TRBV5-1; D gene unclear. V was clipped by 1 base and J by 6 bases, with 8 bases between them. The V gene's germline CDR1 is SGHRS and CDR2 YFSETQ. CDR3 length equals 13 residues. CDR3 coding DNA: TGCGCCAGCAGCTTGCAGTCACCCAATGAGCAGTTCTTC. Translation gives CASSLQSPNEQFF.

This clonotype was counted only a few times. This rearrangement joins TRBV29-1 to TRBJ1-2, with D unresolved. V was cut by 5 bases and J by 1 base, with 14 bases left in between. Germline V lookup: CDR1 SQVTM, CDR2 ANQGSEA. CDR3 length equals 14 residues. CDR3 DNA sequence: TGCAGCGTTCAGGCCGACCCCGTTAACTATGGCTACACCTTC. Its translation is CSVQADPVNYGYTF.

This clonotype was found a few times. V and J are TRBV5-5 and TRBJ1-2, with D tentatively TRBD1 (5 bases). The CDR3 has 15 amino acids. Germline values: CDR1 SGHKS, CDR2 YYEKEE (reference sequence). V lost 0 bases and J 4 bases, leaving 13 bases between the germline ends. DNA for the CDR3: TGTGCCAGCAGCTTGGAGTGGGGGGAGTCCTATGGCTACACCTTC. It translates to CASSLEWGESYGYTF.

This clonotype came up once. The V and J genes are TRBV29-1 and TRBJ1-2; perhaps TRBD1 as D (5 bases). From germline, CDR1 is SQVTM and CDR2 ANQGSEA. Trimming stripped 3 bases from V and 6 bases from J, with 17 bases between. CDR3 length: 14 residues. The CDR3 nucleotides are TGCAGCGTTGAGCAGGGAGGGGTTCACGATGGCTACACCTTC. It yields the protein CSVEQGGVHDGYTF.

The chain has TRBV5-1 and TRBJ2-1, with D perhaps matching TRBD2 (5 bases). The V gene lost 3 bases and the J gene lost 13 bases, with 26 bases spanning the gap. The CDR3 is 16 amino acids. Looked up from germline, CDR1 is SGHRS and CDR2 is YFSETQ. CDR3 amino acids: CASSYPAFTYRGLQFF. As DNA, the CDR3 is TGCGCCAGCAGCTACCCGGCCTTCACCTACAGAGGGCTTCAGTTCTTC.

The chain carries TRBV28 and TRBJ2-5, with 14 bases identical to TRBD2. The J call may not be correct, given that the DNA end is closer to TRBJ2-7. The CDR3 consists of 19 residues. CDR1 and CDR2 from the germline V gene are MDHEN and SYDVKM. CDR3 residues: CASSLSMTSGRAITYEQYF. The CDR3 bases are TGTGCCAGCAGTTTAAGTATGACTAGCGGGAGGGCAATCACCTACGAGCAGTACTTC.

At least ten counts were recorded for this clonotype. The rearrangement links TRBV9 to TRBJ2-7, with 11 bases fitting TRBD2. Looked up from germline, CDR1 is SGDLS and CDR2 is YYNGEE. The CDR3 runs to 15 residues. The J segment lost 0 bases and the V segment lost 4 bases, leaving 3 bases of the junction unmatched. CDR3 DNA sequence: TGTGCCAGCAGCCCTAGCGGGAGGAGCTCCTACGAGCAGTACTTC. Protein: CASSPSGRSSYEQYF.

This clonotype has only a few counts. The V gene is TRBV24-1, the J gene TRBJ2-3; D possibly corresponds to TRBD1 (6 bases). The CDR3 consists of 16 residues. The V end lost 4 bases, the J end lost 0 bases, and 13 bases lay between the germline ends. Germline values: CDR1 KGHDR, CDR2 SFDVKD. DNA of the CDR3: TGTGCCACCAGTGACCCACACAGGGAGAGCACAGATACGCAGTATTTT. This codes for CATSDPHRESTDTQYF.

The chain carries TRBV6-1 and TRBJ2-3; 9 positions match TRBD1. Germline V CDR1 and CDR2: MNHNS, SASEGT. V was pared by 5 bases and J by 4 bases, with 10 bases of the junction left unmatched. This CDR3 is built from 16 residues. The CDR3: CASSKKTGGQADTQYF. The CDR3 DNA sequence: TGTGCCAGCAGTAAAAAGACAGGGGGTCAAGCAGATACGCAGTATTTT.

This chain joins TRBV20-1 and TRBJ1-1; no firm D call. The germline CDR1 and CDR2 sequences are DFQATT and SNEGSKA (reference sequence). Trimming took 5 bases from V and 0 from J, leaving 16 bases between them. This CDR3 has 15 residues. This chain's CDR3 is CSAPQQQVMNTEAFF. CDR3 DNA sequence: TGCAGTGCTCCTCAACAGCAGGTGATGAACACTGAAGCTTTCTTT.

This clonotype was counted only a few times. The J gene is TRBJ2-1, the V gene TRBV19; D is perhaps TRBD2 (5 bases). Germline loops: CDR1 LNHDA, CDR2 SQIVND (reference sequence). This CDR3 comprises 13 residues. V gave up 6 bases and J gave up 4 bases, with 10 bases separating them. The CDR3 loop reads CASSPREYNEQFF. The CDR3 DNA reads as TGTGCCAGTAGCCCAAGGGAGTACAATGAGCAGTTCTTC.

This clonotype was recorded a few times. The J gene is TRBJ1-2, the V gene TRBV27; 8 bases line up with TRBD1. Germline V gene data show CDR1 as MNHEY and CDR2 as SMNVEV (reference sequence). With 4 bases clipped from V and 4 bases from J, the junction kept 8 bases outside the gene matches. This CDR3 spans 15 amino acids. This chain's CDR3 is CASSSLQGDLYGYTF. The DNA for the CDR3 is TGTGCCAGCAGTTCCCTACAGGGGGATCTCTATGGCTACACCTTC.

About this clonotype: A much larger clone differs by one base, so this may be a read error. The chain employs TRBV7-9 and TRBJ1-1, with a tentative D call TRBD1 (6 bases). Germline V gives CDR1 SEHNR, CDR2 FQNEAQ (reference sequence). This CDR3 is 12 amino acids long. The CDR3 sequence: CAGSPGDTEAFF. As DNA, the CDR3 is TGTGCCGGCAGCCCAGGGGACACTGAAGCTTTCTTT.

There are a few counts of this clonotype. The genes are TRBV16 and TRBJ1-5; D not certain. This CDR3 contains 14 residues. Germline loops: CDR1 KGHSY, CDR2 FQNENV. V shed 0 bases and J shed 5 bases, with 8 bases lying between them. Written as DNA, the CDR3 is TGTGCCAGCAGCCAATCTGGCGGTGATCAGCCCCAGCATTTT. Protein sequence: CASSQSGGDQPQHF.

This chain joins TRBV2 and TRBJ2-1; D is undetermined. The J call is uncertain, as TRBJ2-7 better fits the DNA end. Germline CDR1 reads SNHLY; CDR2 reads FYNNEI. The CDR3 extends over 15 amino acids. This chain's CDR3 is CASSEERNSYNEQYF. The CDR3 DNA is TGTGCCAGCAGTGAGGAGCGTAACTCCTACAATGAGCAGTACTTC.